This T cell receptor (beta chain) was sequenced for a study of blood T cell repertoires in COVID-19. The overall study: COVID-19 samples collected from the United States, Italy and Spain covered acute and convalescent phases. The analysed material was cDNA or gDNA that came from T cells, B-cell-depleted T cells, or PBMCs.

CDR1 is SGHRS and CDR2 is YFSETQ in the germline V gene. The CDR3 contains 15 residues. Trimming pared 1 base from V and 5 bases from J, leaving 13 bases between. The method was immunoSEQ multiplex PCR; TCRdb's version includes in-frame clones alone and lacks a portion of them. The table lists hundreds of thousands of clones, approximately 81% of them singletons, with more than 9% in the top ten. Material: peripheral blood. V is TRBV5-1 and J is TRBJ2-1; D might be TRBD2 (6 bases). The clonotype originates from a woman at least 80 years old with acute or convalescent COVID-19. The CDR3 protein is CASSLMAGSDNEQFF. Here the CDR3 DNA reads TGCGCCAGCAGCTTGATGGCGGGGAGTGACAATGAGCAGTTCTTC.